The source of this TCR beta chain is a study of human T cells and chemical hapten exposure. Sample time point: patch test 1, 2 weeks after DPC sensitization. The treatment: therapeutic diphenylcyclopropenone sensitization with weekly scalp DPC. Sequencing started from total RNA isolated from unfractionated whole blood. Trimming removed 3 bases at V and 5 bases at J, with 13 bases between. CDR3 size: 14 residues. From germline, CDR1 is SEHNR and CDR2 FQNEAQ (reference sequence). TCRdb itself ran the RACE reads through MiXCR, one entry per CDR3 protein. The sample yields about 37,000 distinct CDR3 sequences, more than 6% seen once. This clonotype has only a few counts.

The TCR originated in a woman aged 25-40 years with alopecia areata. Some clones in this sample may be carry-over from other donors' samples. Material: whole blood, obtained in connection with sensitization to the hapten diphenylcyclopropenone (DPC). The genes are TRBV7-9 and TRBJ1-1; D possibly corresponds to TRBD1 (5 bases). The CDR3 here is CASSFPGLWTEAFF. The CDR3 bases are TGTGCCAGCAGCTTTCCAGGGTTATGGACTGAAGCTTTCTTT.